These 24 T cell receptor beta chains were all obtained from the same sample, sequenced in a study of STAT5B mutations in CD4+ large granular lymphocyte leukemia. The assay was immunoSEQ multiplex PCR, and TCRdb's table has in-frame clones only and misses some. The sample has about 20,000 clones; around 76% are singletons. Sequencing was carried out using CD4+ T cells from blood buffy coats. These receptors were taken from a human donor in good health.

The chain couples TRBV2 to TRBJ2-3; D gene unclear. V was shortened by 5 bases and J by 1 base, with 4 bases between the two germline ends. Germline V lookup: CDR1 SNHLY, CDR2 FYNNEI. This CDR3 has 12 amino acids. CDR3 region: CASSYGTDTQYF. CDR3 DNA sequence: TGTGCCAGCAGTTACGGCACAGATACGCAGTATTTT.

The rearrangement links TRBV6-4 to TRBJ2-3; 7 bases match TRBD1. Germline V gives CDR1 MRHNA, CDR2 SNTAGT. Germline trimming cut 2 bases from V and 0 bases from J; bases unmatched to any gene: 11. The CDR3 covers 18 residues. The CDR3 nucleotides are TGTGCCAGCAGTGACACCACAGGGCAGGGGGAAAGCACAGATACGCAGTATTTT. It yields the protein CASSDTTGQGESTDTQYF.

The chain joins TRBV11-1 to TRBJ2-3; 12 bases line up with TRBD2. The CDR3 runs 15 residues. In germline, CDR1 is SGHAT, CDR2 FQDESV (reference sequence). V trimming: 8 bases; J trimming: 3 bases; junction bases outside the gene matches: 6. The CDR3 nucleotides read TGTGCCAGCGGACCGACTAGCGGGAGAACAGATACGCAGTATTTT. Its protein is CASGPTSGRTDTQYF.

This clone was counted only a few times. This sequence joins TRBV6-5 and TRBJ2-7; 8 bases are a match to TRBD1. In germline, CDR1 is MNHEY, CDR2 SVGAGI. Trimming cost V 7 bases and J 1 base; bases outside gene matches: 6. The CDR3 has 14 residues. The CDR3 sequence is CASTRTGRSYEQYF. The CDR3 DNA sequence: TGTGCCAGCACCAGGACAGGGCGATCCTACGAGCAGTACTTC.

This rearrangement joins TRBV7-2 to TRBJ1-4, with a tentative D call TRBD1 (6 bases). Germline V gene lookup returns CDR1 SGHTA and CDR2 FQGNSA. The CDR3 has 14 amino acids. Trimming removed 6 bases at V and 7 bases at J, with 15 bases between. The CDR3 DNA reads TGTGCCAGCAGTCAAGACAGGAAGGTTGAAAAACTGTTTTTT. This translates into CASSQDRKVEKLFF.

The CDR3 DNA is TGTGCCAGCAGCTTGGAAACAGGGCTTAACTATGGCTACACCTTC. It translates to CASSLETGLNYGYTF. The rearrangement uses TRBV5-6 and TRBJ1-2; weak D call: TRBD1 (6 bases). This CDR3 is built from 15 residues. V lost 0 bases and J lost 1, with 10 bases in between. Germline CDR1 is SGHDT and CDR2 is YYEEEE.

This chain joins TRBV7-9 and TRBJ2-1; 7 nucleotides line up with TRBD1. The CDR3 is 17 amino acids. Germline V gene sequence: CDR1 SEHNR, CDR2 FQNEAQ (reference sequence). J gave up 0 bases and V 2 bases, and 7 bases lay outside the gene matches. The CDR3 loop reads CASSLRPGQSSYNEQFF. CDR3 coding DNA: TGTGCCAGCAGCTTACGTCCGGGACAGTCCTCCTACAATGAGCAGTTCTTC.

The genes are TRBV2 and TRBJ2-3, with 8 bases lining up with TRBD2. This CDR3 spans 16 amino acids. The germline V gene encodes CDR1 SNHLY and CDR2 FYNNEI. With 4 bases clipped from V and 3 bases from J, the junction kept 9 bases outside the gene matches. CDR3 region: CASSVRVAGRTDTQYF. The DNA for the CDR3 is TGTGCCAGCAGTGTACGAGTAGCGGGGAGGACAGATACGCAGTATTTT. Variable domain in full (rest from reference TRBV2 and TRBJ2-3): EPEVTQTPSHQVTQMGQEVILRCVPISNHLYFYWYRQILGQKVEFLVSFYNNEISEKSEIFDDQFSVERPDGSNFTLKIRSTKLEDSAMYFCASSVRVAGRTDTQYFGPGTRLTVL.

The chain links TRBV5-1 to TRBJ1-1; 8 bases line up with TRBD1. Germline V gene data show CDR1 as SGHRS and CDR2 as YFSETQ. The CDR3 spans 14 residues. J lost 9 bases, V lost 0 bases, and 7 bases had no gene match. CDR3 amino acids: CASSLGRQGSKAFF. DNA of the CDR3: TGCGCCAGCAGCTTGGGCAGACAGGGGAGTAAAGCTTTCTTT.

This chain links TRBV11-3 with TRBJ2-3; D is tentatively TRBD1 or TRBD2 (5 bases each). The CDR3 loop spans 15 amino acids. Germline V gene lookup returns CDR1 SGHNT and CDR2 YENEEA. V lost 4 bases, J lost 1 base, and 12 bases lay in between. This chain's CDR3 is CASSYRDGGTDTQYF. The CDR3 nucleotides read TGTGCCAGCAGCTACCGGGACGGAGGCACAGATACGCAGTATTTT.

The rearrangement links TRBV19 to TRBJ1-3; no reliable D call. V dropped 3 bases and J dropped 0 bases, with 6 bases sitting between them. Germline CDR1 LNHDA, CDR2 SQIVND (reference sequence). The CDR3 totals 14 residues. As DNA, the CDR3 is TGTGCCAGTAGTATGGGCGACTCTGGAAACACCATATATTTT. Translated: CASSMGDSGNTIYF.

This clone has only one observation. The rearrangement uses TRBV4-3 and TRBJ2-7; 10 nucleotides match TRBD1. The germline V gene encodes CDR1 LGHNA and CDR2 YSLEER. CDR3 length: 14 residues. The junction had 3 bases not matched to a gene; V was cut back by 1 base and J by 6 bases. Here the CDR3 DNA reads TGCGCCAGCAGCCAAGCTGGGACAGGGGCCGAGCAGTACTTC. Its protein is CASSQAGTGAEQYF.

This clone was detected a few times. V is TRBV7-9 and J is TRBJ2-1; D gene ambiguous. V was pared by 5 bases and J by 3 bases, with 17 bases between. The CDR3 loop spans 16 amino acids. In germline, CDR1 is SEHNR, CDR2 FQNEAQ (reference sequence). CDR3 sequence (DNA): TGTGCCAGCAGCCCACCGATCCGCGTCGGCTACAATGAGCAGTTCTTC. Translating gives CASSPPIRVGYNEQFF.

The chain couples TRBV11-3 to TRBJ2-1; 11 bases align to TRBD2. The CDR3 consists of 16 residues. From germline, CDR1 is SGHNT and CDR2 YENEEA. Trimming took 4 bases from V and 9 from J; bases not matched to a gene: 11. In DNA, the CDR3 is TGTGCCAGCAGCTCCCGGACTAGCGGGCTCCTGGGTGAGCAGTTCTTC. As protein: CASSSRTSGLLGEQFF.

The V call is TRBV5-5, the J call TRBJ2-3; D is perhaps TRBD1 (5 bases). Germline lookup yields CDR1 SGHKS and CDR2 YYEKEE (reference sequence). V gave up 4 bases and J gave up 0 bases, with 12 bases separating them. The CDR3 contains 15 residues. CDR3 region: CASSLTVLSTDTQYF. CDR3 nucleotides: TGTGCCAGCAGCCTGACAGTTCTTAGCACAGATACGCAGTATTTT.

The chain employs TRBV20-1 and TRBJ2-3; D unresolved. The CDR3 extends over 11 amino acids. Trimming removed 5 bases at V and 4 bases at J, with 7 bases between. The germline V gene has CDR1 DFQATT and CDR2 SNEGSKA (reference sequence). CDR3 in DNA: TGCAGTGCTGATCCCGCAGATACGCAGTATTTT. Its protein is CSADPADTQYF.

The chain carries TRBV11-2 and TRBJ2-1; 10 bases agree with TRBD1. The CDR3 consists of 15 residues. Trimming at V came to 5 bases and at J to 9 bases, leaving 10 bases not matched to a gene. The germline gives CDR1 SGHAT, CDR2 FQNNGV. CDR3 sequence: CASSRGQGRLGEQFF. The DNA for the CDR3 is TGTGCCAGCAGCCGGGGACAGGGGAGATTGGGTGAGCAGTTCTTC.

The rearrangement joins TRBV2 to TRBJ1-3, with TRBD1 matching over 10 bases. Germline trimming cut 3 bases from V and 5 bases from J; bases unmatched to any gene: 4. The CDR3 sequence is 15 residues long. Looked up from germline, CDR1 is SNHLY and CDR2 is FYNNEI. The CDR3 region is CASSDPTGGRNTIYF. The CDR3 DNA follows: TGTGCCAGCAGTGACCCGACAGGGGGCAGAAACACCATATATTTT.

In DNA, the CDR3 is TGTGCCAGCAGTCCGACTAGCGGCCTCGACAATGAGCAGTTCTTC. Protein: CASSPTSGLDNEQFF. The chain couples TRBV28 to TRBJ2-1; TRBD2 agrees at 9 bases. The germline V gene has CDR1 MDHEN and CDR2 SYDVKM. There are 15 residues in the CDR3. The V segment lost 5 bases and the J segment 5 bases; nucleotides outside the gene matches: 7.

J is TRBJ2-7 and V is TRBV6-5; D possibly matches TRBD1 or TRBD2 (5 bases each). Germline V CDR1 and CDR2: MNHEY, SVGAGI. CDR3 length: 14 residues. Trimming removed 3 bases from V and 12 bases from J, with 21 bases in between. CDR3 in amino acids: CASSYQGSGGRRYF. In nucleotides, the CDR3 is TGTGCCAGCAGTTATCAAGGCTCTGGGGGTAGACGGTACTTC.

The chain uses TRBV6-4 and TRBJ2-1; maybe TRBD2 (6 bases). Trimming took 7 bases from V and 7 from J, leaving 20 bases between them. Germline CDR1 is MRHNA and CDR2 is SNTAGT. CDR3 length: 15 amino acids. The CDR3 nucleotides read TGTGCCAGCACCCCCGGGGGTGCGCGGGTGAATGAGCAGTTCTTC. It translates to CASTPGGARVNEQFF.

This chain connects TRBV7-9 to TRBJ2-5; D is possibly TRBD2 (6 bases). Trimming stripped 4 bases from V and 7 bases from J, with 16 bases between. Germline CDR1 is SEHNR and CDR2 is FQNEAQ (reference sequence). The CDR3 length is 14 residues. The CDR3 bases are TGTGCCAGCAGCTCGGGACTCCTCGGAGGGACCCAGTACTTC. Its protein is CASSSGLLGGTQYF.

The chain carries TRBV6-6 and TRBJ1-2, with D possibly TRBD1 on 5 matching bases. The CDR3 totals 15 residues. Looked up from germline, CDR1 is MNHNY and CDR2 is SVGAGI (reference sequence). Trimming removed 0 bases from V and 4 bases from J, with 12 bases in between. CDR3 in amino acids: CASSYSGPGPYGYTF. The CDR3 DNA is TGTGCCAGCAGTTACTCGGGGCCAGGGCCCTATGGCTACACCTTC.

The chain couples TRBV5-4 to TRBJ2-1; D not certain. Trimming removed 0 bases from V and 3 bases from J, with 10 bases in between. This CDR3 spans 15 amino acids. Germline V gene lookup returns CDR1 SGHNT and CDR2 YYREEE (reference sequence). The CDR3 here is CASSLAQPSYNEQFF. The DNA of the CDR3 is TGTGCCAGCAGCTTGGCCCAGCCAAGCTACAATGAGCAGTTCTTC.